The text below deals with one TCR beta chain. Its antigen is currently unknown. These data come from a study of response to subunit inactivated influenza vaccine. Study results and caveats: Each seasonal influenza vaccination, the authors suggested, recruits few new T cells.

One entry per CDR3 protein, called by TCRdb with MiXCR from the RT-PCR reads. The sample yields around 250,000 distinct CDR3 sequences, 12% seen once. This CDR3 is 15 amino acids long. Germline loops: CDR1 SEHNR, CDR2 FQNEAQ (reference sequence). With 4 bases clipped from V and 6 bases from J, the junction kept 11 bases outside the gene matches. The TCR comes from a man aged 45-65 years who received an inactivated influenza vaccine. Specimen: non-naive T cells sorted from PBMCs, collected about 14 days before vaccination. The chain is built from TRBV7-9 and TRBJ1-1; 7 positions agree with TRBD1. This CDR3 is CASSSPQGNLAEAFF. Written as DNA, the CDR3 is TGTGCCAGCAGCTCCCCACAGGGGAATCTAGCTGAAGCTTTCTTT.